This TCR beta chain stems from a study of blood T cell repertoires in COVID-19. Whole-study context: From T cells, B-cell-depleted T cells, or PBMCs came the material, which was cDNA or gDNA.

The CDR3 runs 15 residues. Assay: immunoSEQ multiplex PCR; the TCRdb copy retains only in-frame clones and omits some. The table shows approximately 220,000 clones, with 83% occurring only once. Those who participated ranged in age from roughly 18 to 90 years and resided in about two dozen US areas. The material sequenced was PBMCs or T cells enriched from blood (not recorded which). The TCR sequence derives from a woman aged 35 to 49 who had been exposed to COVID-19. The chain combines TRBV21-1 with TRBJ1-6; TRBD1 is the table's D call, not checked against the DNA. TRBV21-1 is designated a pseudogene. The CDR3 DNA sequence: TGTGCCAGCAGCAAATCCGGCAGGGCTCTCTCACCCCTCCACTTT. As protein: CASSKSGRALSPLHF.